The 18 T cell receptor beta chains given below trace back to one sample, sequenced in a study of T-cell reconstitution after alpha-beta-depleted transplantation in children. Preparation of the TCRbeta library used unique molecular identifiers. TCRdb reprocessed the PCR reads with MiXCR, giving one entry per CDR3 protein. The sample has about 830,000 distinct CDR3 sequences, roughly 15% seen once. The sequencing here drew on PBMCs, mostly from graft donor cells, taken 360 days after TCRalphabeta/CD19-depleted stem cell transplant. Receptor source: a male patient younger than 18 who had a stem cell transplant for acute lymphoblastic leukemia, so the T cells may come from the graft donor.

This clonotype was seen a few times. The rearrangement links TRBV4-1 to TRBJ2-7; 8 bases fit TRBD1. Germline CDR1 reads MGHRA; CDR2 reads YSYEKL. V shed 1 base, J shed 6 bases, and the junction held 11 bases outside the gene matches. The CDR3 extends over 16 amino acids. CDR3: CASSQVTGQGSSEQYF. The CDR3 DNA is TGCGCCAGCAGCCAAGTCACCGGACAGGGCAGTTCCGAGCAGTACTTC.

This clonotype was picked up a small number of times. This chain uses TRBV12-3 or TRBV12-4 with TRBJ1-2; 9 nucleotides agree with TRBD1. J gave up 6 bases and V 5 bases, and 7 bases lay outside the gene matches. The CDR3 is 14 residues long. Here the CDR3 DNA reads TGTGCCAGCAGTCCAGGACAGGGGTATCATGGCTACACCTTC. This codes for CASSPGQGYHGYTF.

The chain links TRBV5-1 to TRBJ2-3; TRBD2 matches 7 bases. Germline lookup yields CDR1 SGHRS and CDR2 YFSETQ. The CDR3 consists of 16 residues. With V trimmed by 0 bases and J by 4 bases, 8 bases remained unmatched. The CDR3 loop reads CASSLGGLVGADTQYF. Written as DNA, the CDR3 is TGCGCCAGCAGCTTGGGAGGACTAGTTGGGGCAGATACGCAGTATTTT.

The gene calls are TRBV6-5 and TRBJ2-7; no clear D gene. CDR1 and CDR2 (germline): MNHEY, SVGAGI. The CDR3 covers 13 residues. V lost 6 bases and J 3 bases, leaving 12 bases between the germline ends. The CDR3 sequence: CASSQHSLYEQYF. The CDR3, as DNA: TGTGCCAGCAGCCAACACTCGCTCTACGAGCAGTACTTC.

The rearrangement links TRBV3-1 to TRBJ2-1; D not certain. This CDR3 comprises 14 residues. Looked up from germline, CDR1 is LGHDT and CDR2 is YNNKEL (reference sequence). Trimming took off 0 bases at V and 10 bases at J, with 13 bases between the two ends. DNA for the CDR3: TGTGCCAGCAGCCAAGAAGGCTTGGGTGCAGAGCAGTTCTTC. As protein: CASSQEGLGAEQFF.

The rearrangement uses TRBV6-2 or TRBV6-3 and TRBJ2-2; either TRBD1 or TRBD2 may supply D (5 bases each). V was clipped by 8 bases and J by 1 base, with 11 bases between them. Germline values: CDR1 MNHEY, CDR2 SVGEGT. CDR3 length: 14 residues. CDR3 residues: CASRDRMNTGELFF. The CDR3 coding sequence is TGTGCCAGCCGGGACCGGATGAACACCGGGGAGCTGTTTTTT.

This clonotype was seen at least ten times. V gene TRBV29-1 combines with J gene TRBJ2-2, with unresolved D. The CDR3 has 13 residues. V lost 3 bases and J lost 6, with 11 bases in between. Germline V gene lookup returns CDR1 SQVTM and CDR2 ANQGSEA. CDR3 in DNA: TGCAGCGTTGACGTACGGGTTCCCGGGGAGCTGTTTTTT. Translated, it gives CSVDVRVPGELFF.

In its sample, this clonotype was seen once. The chain links TRBV19 to TRBJ2-2, with TRBD2 identical over 7 bases. Germline V gene sequence: CDR1 LNHDA, CDR2 SQIVND (reference sequence). The CDR3 consists of 13 residues. Germline trimming cut 7 bases from V and 8 bases from J; bases unmatched to any gene: 7. The CDR3 nucleotides read TGTGCCAGTAACGGCGGGAGTAGGGGGGAGCTGTTTTTT. Translation: CASNGGSRGELFF.

The CDR3 spells CASSHPPAGEEETQYF. CDR3 nucleotides: TGCGCCAGCAGCCATCCTCCAGCGGGTGAGGAAGAGACCCAGTACTTC. The rearrangement joins TRBV4-1 to TRBJ2-5; TRBD2 is a possible D gene (6 bases). Germline CDR1 is MGHRA and CDR2 is YSYEKL. V was clipped by 3 bases and J by 3 bases, with 17 bases between them. The CDR3 covers 16 residues.

The chain is built from TRBV27 and TRBJ2-1; D gene ambiguous. The ends were cut back, 1 base at V and 3 bases at J, with 10 bases in the middle. This CDR3 has 15 residues. Germline V lookup: CDR1 MNHEY, CDR2 SMNVEV (reference sequence). The CDR3 is CASSLFAENYNEQFF. CDR3 bases: TGTGCCAGCAGTTTATTTGCGGAGAACTACAATGAGCAGTTCTTC.

In this sample, this clonotype turned up a few times. The V gene is TRBV18, the J gene TRBJ2-7; the match to TRBD1 covers 7 bases. V trimming: 3 bases; J trimming: 3 bases; junction bases outside the gene matches: 14. This CDR3 region has 17 residues. Germline CDR1 KGHSH, CDR2 LQKENI. The CDR3 nucleotides read TGTGCCAGCTCACCGATAATACGGGACAGCCTTAACTACGAGCAGTACTTC. Translating gives CASSPIIRDSLNYEQYF.

V and J are TRBV24-1 and TRBJ2-1, with 9 positions matching TRBD2. Germline V gene data show CDR1 as KGHDR and CDR2 as SFDVKD. The J segment lost 9 bases and the V segment lost 10 bases, leaving 15 bases of the junction unmatched. This CDR3 is built from 15 residues. The CDR3 spells CATSLRTSVTGEQFF. The CDR3 region has the DNA TGTGCCACAAGCCTAAGGACTAGCGTTACGGGTGAGCAGTTCTTC.

This chain links TRBV12-3 or TRBV12-4 with TRBJ2-1; 7 nucleotides align to TRBD1. This CDR3 contains 14 residues. V lost 5 bases and J lost 4; bases outside the gene matches: 5. CDR3: CASSGTEQYNEQFF. CDR3 coding DNA: TGTGCCAGCAGTGGGACAGAGCAATACAATGAGCAGTTCTTC.

This clonotype was seen once. CDR3 bases: TGTGCCACCCGGAGGACAGGGAGAGACTACGAGCAGTACTTC. Protein product: CATRRTGRDYEQYF. The rearrangement uses TRBV15 and TRBJ2-7, with 8 positions matching TRBD1. V shed 8 bases and J 3 bases; nucleotides not matched to a gene: 9. The germline V gene encodes CDR1 LNHNV and CDR2 YYDKDF (reference sequence). The CDR3 covers 14 residues.

The chain combines TRBV7-3 with TRBJ2-7; maybe TRBD2 (7 bases). Germline assignment: CDR1 SGHTA and CDR2 FQGTGA. Trimming stripped 5 bases from V and 5 bases from J, with 16 bases between. CDR3 length: 14 amino acids. The CDR3 sequence is CASSPLGGDHEQYF. CDR3 nucleotides: TGTGCCAGCAGCCCACTAGGGGGGGACCACGAGCAGTACTTC. Looking up the rest from reference TRBV7-3 and TRBJ2-7 gives the full variable domain: GAGVSQTPSNKVTEKGKYVELRCDPISGHTALYWYRQSLGQGPEFLIYFQGTGAADDSGLPNDRFFAVRPEGSVSTLKIQRTERGDSAVYLCASSPLGGDHEQYFGPGTRLTVT.

A note on this clonotype: A junction boundary mismatches the germline segment, possibly from a read error. This chain connects TRBV12-3 or TRBV12-4 to TRBJ1-1; D is unresolved. The CDR3 sequence is 9 residues long. CDR3: CAIPHRTPF. CDR3 sequence (DNA): TGTGCCATTCCGCACCGTACCCCCTTT.

This clonotype was seen more than once but under ten times. The rearrangement links TRBV4-1 to TRBJ2-3; 7 bases map to TRBD2. This CDR3 has 16 residues. Trimming cost V 4 bases and J 2 bases; bases outside gene matches: 9. CDR1 is MGHRA, CDR2 YSYEKL, per germline. CDR3 coding DNA: TGCGCCAGCAGCCGGCCTAAGCGGGGTTTCACAGATACGCAGTATTTT. Encoded protein: CASSRPKRGFTDTQYF.

V usage is TRBV5-1 and J usage is TRBJ1-1; D perhaps matches TRBD1 (5 bases). The CDR3 spans 14 residues. Trimming removed 4 bases at V and 1 base at J, with 11 bases between. CDR1 SGHRS and CDR2 YFSETQ come from the germline V gene. CDR3 amino acids: CASSRRDGNTEAFF. CDR3 sequence (DNA): TGCGCCAGCAGCAGACGGGACGGGAACACTGAAGCTTTCTTT.